These T cell receptor beta chains were read from a single sample in a study of blood T cell repertoires in COVID-19. Profiling relied on immunoSEQ multiplex PCR, and the TCRdb table lists in-frame clones only, not all of them. Here the sample spans about 490,000 clones, 70% to 90% being singletons. The specimen was peripheral blood. All receptors derive from a human donor in a cohort sampled during active COVID-19. Both conserved end residues are part of each CDR3. Fields, in order: V gene, J gene, CDR3 protein.

TRBV29-1	TRBJ2-5	CSVGRDRGGETQYF
TRBV30	TRBJ1-2	CAFWTGGGYTF
TRBV6-1	TRBJ2-1	CASSGERLGSYNEQFF
TRBV15	TRBJ2-5	CATSRDATSVETQYF
TRBV14	TRBJ2-1	CASSQEDLAGLRFF
TRBV7-3	TRBJ2-1	CASSLTGLDQQFF
TRBV6-2/TRBV6-3	TRBJ2-2	CASSSSMNTGELFF
TRBV20-1	TRBJ1-2	CSASEAGLGYTF
TRBV28	TRBJ1-3	CASSPRGNTIYF
TRBV7-3	TRBJ2-7	CASSLIGRMYEQYF
TRBV6-5	TRBJ2-7	CASTEVTGGEQYF
TRBV28	TRBJ2-1	CASSLGGAMYNEQFF
TRBV5-5	TRBJ1-5	CASSQLSGQGSQPQHF
TRBV19	TRBJ1-5	CASSRVGPANQPQHF
TRBV28	TRBJ1-2	CASSPYRGAVGGYTF
TRBV28	TRBJ2-1	CASSLWTGGHNEQFF
TRBV7-9	TRBJ1-4	CASSMTGPTNEKLFF
TRBV30	TRBJ2-7	CAGAETYEQYF
TRBV6-2/TRBV6-3	TRBJ2-3	CASSVPLAGSTDTQYF
TRBV18	TRBJ1-2	CASSPGPKSYGYTF
TRBV28	TRBJ2-7	CASSPGYREQYF
TRBV6-2/TRBV6-3	TRBJ2-6	CASSPQGTGANVLTF
TRBV4-2	TRBJ2-3	CASSQDRGGGTDTQYF
TRBV6-2/TRBV6-3	TRBJ2-2	CASSSSGRYTGELFF
TRBV6-5	TRBJ2-1	CASSKTREEQFF
TRBV6-5	TRBJ2-1	CASSFLSHNEQFF
TRBV30	TRBJ1-1	CAWTPNLLTWTEAFF
TRBV24-1	TRBJ1-3	CATSDQPGQVEMDSGNTIYF
TRBV7-9	TRBJ2-7	CASSSDRGPGYEQYF
TRBV19	TRBJ1-2	CASSVQGAYGYTF
TRBV6-4	TRBJ2-2	CANSGRTGRGELFF
TRBV4-2	TRBJ2-7	CASSQDRNSYEQYF
TRBV7-2	TRBJ1-6	CASSLMAGNSPLHF
TRBV19	TRBJ2-7	CASSTARRQGGYYEQYF
TRBV30	TRBJ2-7	CAWSVTSGYNEQYF
TRBV7-9	TRBJ2-5	CASSLVREGRETQYF
TRBV27	TRBJ1-6	CASSFKGEPYNSPLHF
TRBV7-9	TRBJ1-2	CASSQMAGGVSGYTF
TRBV28	TRBJ2-2	CASSLVLGHSNTGELFF
TRBV30	TRBJ1-2	CAWSRSGIANYGYTF
TRBV11-2	TRBJ2-2	CASSSRLAQNTGELFF
TRBV4-1	TRBJ2-3	CASSRGASGRATDTQYF
TRBV6-5	TRBJ1-1	CATAREGHSNTEAFF
TRBV4-1	TRBJ2-7	CAGTNRGMGLARASYEQYF